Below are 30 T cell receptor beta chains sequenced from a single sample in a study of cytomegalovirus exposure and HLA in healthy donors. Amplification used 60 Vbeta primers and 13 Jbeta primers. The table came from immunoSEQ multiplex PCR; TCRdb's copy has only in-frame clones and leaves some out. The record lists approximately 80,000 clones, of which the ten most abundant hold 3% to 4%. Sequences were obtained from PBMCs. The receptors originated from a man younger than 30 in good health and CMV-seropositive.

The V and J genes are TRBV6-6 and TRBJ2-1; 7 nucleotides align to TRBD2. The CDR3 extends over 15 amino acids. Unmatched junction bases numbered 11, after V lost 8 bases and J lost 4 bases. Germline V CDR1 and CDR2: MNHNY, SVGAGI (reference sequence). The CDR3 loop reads CASGLGGSIYNEQFF. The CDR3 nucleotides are TGTGCCAGCGGGCTGGGCGGGAGCATATACAATGAGCAGTTCTTC.

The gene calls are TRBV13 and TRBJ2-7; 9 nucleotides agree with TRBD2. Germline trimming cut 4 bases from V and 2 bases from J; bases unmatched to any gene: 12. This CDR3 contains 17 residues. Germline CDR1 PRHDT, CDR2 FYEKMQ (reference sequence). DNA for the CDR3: TGTGCCAGCAGCTCCCCCGGGGTAGCGGGAGTCCCCTACGAGCAGTACTTC. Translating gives CASSSPGVAGVPYEQYF.

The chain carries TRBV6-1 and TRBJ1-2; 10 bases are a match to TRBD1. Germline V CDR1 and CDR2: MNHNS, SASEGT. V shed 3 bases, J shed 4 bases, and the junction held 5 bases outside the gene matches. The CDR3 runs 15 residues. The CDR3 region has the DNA TGTGCCAGCAGTGAGACAGGGGGCGACTCCTATGGCTACACCTTC. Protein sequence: CASSETGGDSYGYTF.

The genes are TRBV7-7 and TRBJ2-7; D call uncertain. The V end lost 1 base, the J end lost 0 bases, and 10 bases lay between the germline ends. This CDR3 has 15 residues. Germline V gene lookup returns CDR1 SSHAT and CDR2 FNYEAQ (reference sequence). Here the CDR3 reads CASSLDSSNSYEQYF. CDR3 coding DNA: TGTGCCAGCAGCTTAGACAGTTCCAACTCCTACGAGCAGTACTTC.

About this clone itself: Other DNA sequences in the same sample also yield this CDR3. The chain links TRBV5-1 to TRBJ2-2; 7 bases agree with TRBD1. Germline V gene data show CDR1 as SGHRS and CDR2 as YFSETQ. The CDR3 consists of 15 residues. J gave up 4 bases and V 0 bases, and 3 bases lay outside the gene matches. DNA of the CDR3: TGCGCCAGCAGCTTGGGGACAGGAATCACCGGGGAGCTGTTTTTT. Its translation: CASSLGTGITGELFF.

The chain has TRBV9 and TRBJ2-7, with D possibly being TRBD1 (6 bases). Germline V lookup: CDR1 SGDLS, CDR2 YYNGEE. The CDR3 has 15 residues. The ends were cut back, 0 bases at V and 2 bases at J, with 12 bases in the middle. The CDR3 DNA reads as TGTGCCAGCAGCGTAGGGGGGTGGGGGCCCTACGAGCAGTACTTC. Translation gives CASSVGGWGPYEQYF.

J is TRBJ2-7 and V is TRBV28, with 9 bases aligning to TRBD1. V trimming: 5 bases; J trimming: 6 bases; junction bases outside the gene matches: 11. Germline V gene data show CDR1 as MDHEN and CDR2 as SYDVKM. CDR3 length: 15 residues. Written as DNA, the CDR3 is TGTGCCAGCAGTGCCATACAGGGGGCGCGACCCGAGCAGTACTTC. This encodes CASSAIQGARPEQYF.

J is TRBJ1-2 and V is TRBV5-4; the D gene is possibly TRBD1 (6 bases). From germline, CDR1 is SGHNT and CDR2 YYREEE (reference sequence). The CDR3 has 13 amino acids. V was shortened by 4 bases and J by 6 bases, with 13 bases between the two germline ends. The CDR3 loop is CASSTGTKNGYTF. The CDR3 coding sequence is TGTGCCAGCAGCACCGGGACAAAGAATGGCTACACCTTC.

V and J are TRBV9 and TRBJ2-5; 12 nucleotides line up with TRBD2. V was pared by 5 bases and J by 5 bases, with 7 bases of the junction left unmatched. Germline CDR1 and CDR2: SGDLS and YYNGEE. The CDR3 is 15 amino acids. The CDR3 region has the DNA TGTGCCAGCAGTCTAGCGGGGGGGCTTTATGAGACCCAGTACTTC. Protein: CASSLAGGLYETQYF. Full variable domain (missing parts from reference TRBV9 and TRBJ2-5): DSGVTQTPKHLITATGQRVTLRCSPRSGDLSVYWYQQSLDQGLQFLIQYYNGEERAKGNILERFSAQQFPDLHSELNLSSLELGDSALYFCASSLAGGLYETQYFGPGTRLLVL.

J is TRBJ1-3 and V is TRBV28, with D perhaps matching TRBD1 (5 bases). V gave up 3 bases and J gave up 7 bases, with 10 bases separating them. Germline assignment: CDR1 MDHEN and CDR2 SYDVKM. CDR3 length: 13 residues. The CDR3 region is CASSFVGANTIYF. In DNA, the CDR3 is TGTGCCAGCAGTTTTGTAGGGGCGAACACCATATATTTT.

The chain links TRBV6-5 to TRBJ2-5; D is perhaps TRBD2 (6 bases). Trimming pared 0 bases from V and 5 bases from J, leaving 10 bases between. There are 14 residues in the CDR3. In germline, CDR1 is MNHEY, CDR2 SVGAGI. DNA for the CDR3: TGTGCCAGCAGTTACTCGACGGGAGACGAGACCCAGTACTTC. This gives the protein CASSYSTGDETQYF.

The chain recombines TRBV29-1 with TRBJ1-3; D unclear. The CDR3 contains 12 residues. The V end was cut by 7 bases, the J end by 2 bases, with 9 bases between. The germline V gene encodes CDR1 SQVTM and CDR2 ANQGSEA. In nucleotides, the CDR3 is TGCAGCGCCTGGGCAGCTGGAAACACCATATATTTT. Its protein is CSAWAAGNTIYF.

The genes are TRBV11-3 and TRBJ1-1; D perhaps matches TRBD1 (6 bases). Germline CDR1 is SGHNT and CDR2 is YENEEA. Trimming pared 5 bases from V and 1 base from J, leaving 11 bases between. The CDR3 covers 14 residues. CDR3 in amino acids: CASSQRDTNTEAFF. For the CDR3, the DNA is TGTGCCAGCAGCCAACGGGACACGAACACTGAAGCTTTCTTT.

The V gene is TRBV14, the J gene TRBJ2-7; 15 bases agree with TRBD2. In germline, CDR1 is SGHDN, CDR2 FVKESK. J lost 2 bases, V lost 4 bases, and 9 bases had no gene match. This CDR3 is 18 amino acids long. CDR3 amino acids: CASSPTGLAGGHPYEQYF. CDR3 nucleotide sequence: TGTGCCAGCAGCCCTACGGGACTAGCGGGGGGTCATCCCTACGAGCAGTACTTC.

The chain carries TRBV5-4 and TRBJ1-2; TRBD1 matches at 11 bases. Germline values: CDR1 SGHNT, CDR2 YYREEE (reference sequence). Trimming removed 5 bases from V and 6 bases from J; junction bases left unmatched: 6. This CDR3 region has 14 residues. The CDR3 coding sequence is TGTGCCAGCAGTGCGGGACAGGGGGTTGATGGCTACACCTTC. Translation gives CASSAGQGVDGYTF. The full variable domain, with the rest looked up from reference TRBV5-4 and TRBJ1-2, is ETGVTQSPTHLIKTRGQQVTLRCSSQSGHNTVSWYQQALGQGPQFIFQYYREEENGRGNFPPRFSGLQFPNYSSELNVNALELDDSALYLCASSAGQGVDGYTFGSGTRLTVV.

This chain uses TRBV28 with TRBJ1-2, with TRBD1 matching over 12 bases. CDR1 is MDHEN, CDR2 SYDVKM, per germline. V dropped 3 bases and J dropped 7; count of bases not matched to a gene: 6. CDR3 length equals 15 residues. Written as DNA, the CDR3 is TGTGCCAGCAGTTTGGGGGACAGGGGGCTCAGTGGCTACACCTTC. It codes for CASSLGDRGLSGYTF.

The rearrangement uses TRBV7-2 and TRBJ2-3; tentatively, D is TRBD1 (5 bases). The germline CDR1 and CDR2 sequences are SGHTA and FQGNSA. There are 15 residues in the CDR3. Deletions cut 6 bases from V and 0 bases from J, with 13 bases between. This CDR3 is CASSTQGSSTDTQYF. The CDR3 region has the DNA TGTGCCAGCAGTACCCAGGGAAGCAGCACAGATACGCAGTATTTT.

The CDR3 is CASSFLGRYEQYF. CDR3 sequence (DNA): TGCGCCAGCAGCTTCTTGGGGCGTTACGAGCAGTACTTC. The chain carries TRBV23-1 and TRBJ2-7, with TRBD1 as a possible D gene (5 bases). TRBV23-1 is an ORF, and what it does is uncertain. The CDR3 loop spans 13 amino acids. V was shortened by 6 bases and J by 4 bases, with 13 bases between the two germline ends.

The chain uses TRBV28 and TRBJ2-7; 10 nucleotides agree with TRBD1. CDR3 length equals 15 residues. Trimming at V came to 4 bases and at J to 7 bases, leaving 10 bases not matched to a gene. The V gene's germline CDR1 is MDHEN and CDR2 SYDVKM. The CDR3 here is CASSYPRDRGEEQYF. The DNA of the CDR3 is TGTGCCAGCAGTTACCCCCGGGACAGGGGCGAGGAGCAGTACTTC.

CDR3 bases: TGTGCCAGCTCACCACCGGACAGACGGAACGAGCAGTACTTC. This codes for CASSPPDRRNEQYF. V gene TRBV18 combines with J gene TRBJ2-7, with D perhaps matching TRBD1 (6 bases). Germline CDR1 reads KGHSH; CDR2 reads LQKENI. The CDR3 covers 14 residues. V dropped 0 bases and J dropped 5 bases, with 11 bases sitting between them.

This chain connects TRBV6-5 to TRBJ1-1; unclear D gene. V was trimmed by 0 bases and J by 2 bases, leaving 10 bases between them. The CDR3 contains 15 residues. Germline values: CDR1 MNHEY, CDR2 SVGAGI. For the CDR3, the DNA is TGTGCCAGCAGTTACTCGAGCGGGGTTAACACTGAAGCTTTCTTT. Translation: CASSYSSGVNTEAFF.

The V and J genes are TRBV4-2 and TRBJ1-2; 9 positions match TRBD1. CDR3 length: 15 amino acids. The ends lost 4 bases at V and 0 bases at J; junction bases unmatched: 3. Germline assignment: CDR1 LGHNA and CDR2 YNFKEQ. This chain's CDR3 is CASSLGQGPNYGYTF. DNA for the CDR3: TGTGCCAGCAGCCTCGGACAGGGGCCTAACTATGGCTACACCTTC.

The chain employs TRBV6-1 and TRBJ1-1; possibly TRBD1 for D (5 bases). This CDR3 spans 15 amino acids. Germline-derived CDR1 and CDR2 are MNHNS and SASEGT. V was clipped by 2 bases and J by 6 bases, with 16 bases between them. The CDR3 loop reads CASSEKAGKVPEAFF. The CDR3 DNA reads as TGTGCCAGCAGTGAAAAGGCAGGGAAAGTCCCTGAAGCTTTCTTT.

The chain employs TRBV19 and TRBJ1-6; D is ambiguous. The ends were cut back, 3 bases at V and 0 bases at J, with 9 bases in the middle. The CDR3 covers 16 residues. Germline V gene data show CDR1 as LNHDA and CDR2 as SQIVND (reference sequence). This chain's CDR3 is CASSITRSSYNSPLHF. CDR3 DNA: TGTGCCAGTAGTATCACAAGAAGCTCCTATAATTCACCCCTCCACTTT. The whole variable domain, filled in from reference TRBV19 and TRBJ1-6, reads DGGITQSPKYLFRKEGQNVTLSCEQNLNHDAMYWYRQDPGQGLRLIYYSQIVNDFQKGDIAEGYSVSREKKESFPLTVTSAQKNPTAFYLCASSITRSSYNSPLHFGNGTRLTVT.

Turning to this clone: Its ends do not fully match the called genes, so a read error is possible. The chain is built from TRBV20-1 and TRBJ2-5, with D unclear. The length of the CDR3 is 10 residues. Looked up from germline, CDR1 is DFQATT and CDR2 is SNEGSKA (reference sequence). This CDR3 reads CSARSEIQYF. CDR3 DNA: TGCAGTGCTAGATCGGAGATCCAGTACTTC.

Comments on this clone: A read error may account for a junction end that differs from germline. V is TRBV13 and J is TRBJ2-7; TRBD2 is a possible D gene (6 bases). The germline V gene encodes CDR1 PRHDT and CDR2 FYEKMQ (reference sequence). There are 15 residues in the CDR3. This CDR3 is CASSLGLSSSYEQYF. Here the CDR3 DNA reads TGTGCCAGCAGCCTAGGACTAAGTAGCTCCTACGAGCAGTACTTC.

The CDR3 spells CASRRDRGRGYTF. As DNA, the CDR3 is TGTGCCAGCAGACGGGACAGGGGAAGAGGCTACACCTTC. V is TRBV6-1 and J is TRBJ1-2, with 10 bases that match TRBD1. Germline trimming cut 6 bases from V and 8 bases from J; bases unmatched to any gene: 6. The CDR3 is made up of 13 amino acids. The germline V gene encodes CDR1 MNHNS and CDR2 SASEGT.

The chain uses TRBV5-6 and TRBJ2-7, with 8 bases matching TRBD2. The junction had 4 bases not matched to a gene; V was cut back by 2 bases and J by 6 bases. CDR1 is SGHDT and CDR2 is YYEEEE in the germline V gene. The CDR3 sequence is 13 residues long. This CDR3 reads CASSFGLAGEQYF. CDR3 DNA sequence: TGTGCCAGCAGCTTCGGACTAGCAGGCGAGCAGTACTTC.

CDR3 sequence (DNA): TGTGCCAGCACTCCGGGACAAGACACTGAAGCTTTCTTT. As protein: CASTPGQDTEAFF. This chain joins TRBV6-1 and TRBJ1-1, with D perhaps matching TRBD1 (6 bases). The CDR3 contains 13 residues. V lost 7 bases, J lost 3 bases, and 12 bases lay in between. The germline V gene encodes CDR1 MNHNS and CDR2 SASEGT.

The CDR3 loop reads CASSEAGDYEQYF. The CDR3 DNA is TGTGCCAGCAGTGAAGCGGGAGACTACGAGCAGTACTTC. The chain recombines TRBV6-1 with TRBJ2-7; a weak D match, TRBD2 (5 bases). The germline gives CDR1 MNHNS, CDR2 SASEGT. The V and J ends lost 0 bases and 3 bases respectively, with 6 bases between them. This CDR3 region has 13 residues.